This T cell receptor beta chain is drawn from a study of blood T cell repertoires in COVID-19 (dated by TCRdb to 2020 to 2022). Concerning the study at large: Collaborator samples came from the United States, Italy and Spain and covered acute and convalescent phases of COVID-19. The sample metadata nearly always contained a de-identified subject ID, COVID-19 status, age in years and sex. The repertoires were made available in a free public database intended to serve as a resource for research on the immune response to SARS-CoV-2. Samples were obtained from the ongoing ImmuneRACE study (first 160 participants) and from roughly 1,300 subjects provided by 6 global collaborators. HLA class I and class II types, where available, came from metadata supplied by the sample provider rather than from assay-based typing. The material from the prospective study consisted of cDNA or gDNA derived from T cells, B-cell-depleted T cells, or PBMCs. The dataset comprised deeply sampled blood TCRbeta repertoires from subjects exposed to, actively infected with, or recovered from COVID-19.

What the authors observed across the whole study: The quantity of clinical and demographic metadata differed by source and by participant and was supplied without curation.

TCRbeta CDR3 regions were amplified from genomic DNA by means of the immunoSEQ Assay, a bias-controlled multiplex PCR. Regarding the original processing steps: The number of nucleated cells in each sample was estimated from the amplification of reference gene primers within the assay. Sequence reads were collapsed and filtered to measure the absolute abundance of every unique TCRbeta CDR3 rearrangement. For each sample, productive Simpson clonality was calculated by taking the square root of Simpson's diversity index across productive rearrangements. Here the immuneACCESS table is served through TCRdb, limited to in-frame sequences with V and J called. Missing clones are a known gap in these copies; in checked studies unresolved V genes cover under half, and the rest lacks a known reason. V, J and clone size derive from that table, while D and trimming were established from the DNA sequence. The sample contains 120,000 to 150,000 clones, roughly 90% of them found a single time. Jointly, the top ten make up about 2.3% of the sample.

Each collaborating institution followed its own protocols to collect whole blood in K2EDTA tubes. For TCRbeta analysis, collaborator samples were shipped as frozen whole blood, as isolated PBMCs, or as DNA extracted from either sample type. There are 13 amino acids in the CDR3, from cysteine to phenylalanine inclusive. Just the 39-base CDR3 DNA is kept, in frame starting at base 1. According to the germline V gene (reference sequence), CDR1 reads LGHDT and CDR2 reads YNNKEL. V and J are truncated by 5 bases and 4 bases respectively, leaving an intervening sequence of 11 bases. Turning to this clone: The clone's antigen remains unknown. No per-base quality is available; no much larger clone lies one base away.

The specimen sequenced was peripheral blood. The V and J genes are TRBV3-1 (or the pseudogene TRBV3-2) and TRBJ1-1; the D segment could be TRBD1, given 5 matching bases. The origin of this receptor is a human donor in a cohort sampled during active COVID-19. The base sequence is TGTGCCAGCAGCTACACAGGATCCACTGAAGCTTTCTTT. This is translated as CASSYTGSTEAFF.